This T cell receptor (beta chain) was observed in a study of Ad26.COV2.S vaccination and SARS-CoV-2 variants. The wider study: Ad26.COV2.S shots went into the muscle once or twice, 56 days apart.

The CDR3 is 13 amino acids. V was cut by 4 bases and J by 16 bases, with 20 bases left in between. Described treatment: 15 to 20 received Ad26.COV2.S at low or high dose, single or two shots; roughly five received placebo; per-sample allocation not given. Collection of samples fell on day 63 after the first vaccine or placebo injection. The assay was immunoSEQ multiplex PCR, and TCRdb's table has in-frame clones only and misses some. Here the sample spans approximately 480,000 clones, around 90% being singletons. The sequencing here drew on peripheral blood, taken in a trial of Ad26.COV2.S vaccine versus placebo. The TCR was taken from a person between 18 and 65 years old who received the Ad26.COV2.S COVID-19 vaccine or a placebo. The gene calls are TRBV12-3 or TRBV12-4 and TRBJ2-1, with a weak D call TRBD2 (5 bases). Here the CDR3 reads CASSYTRVAPLFF. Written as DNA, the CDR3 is TGTGCCAGCAGTTATACTAGGGTCGCGCCTCTTTTCTTC.